This T cell receptor beta chain was sequenced in a study of T cell responses to AZD1222 COVID-19 vaccine. Whole-study results and caveats: Of spike-specific TCRs, nearly half reportedly target regions left unmutated in variants. Increases in Spike-specific TCR breadth and depth were seen after two AZD1222 doses. Vaccine-associated CD4 TCRs ranged over spike, dominating at 160-218 and 743-854.

The V end was cut by 1 base, the J end by 2 bases, with 14 bases between. This CDR3 is built from 16 residues. Per the germline V gene, CDR1 is SEHNR and CDR2 is FQNEAQ (reference sequence). In this sample, this clone turned up once. Its antigen remains unidentified. Generated by immunoSEQ multiplex PCR, the TCRdb table keeps only in-frame clones and is missing some. This table has under 95,000 clones, 87% appearing once. Combined were second doses at about 4 or about 12 weeks. The rearrangement links TRBV7-9 to TRBJ1-1; a possible D gene is TRBD1 (6 bases). The clonotype comes from an adult who received the AZD1222 COVID-19 vaccine. The sample in question was peripheral blood, obtained 28 days after the second AZD1222 dose. CDR3 bases: TGTGCCAGCAGCTTAGGATGGGGGGCCATAAACACTGAAGCTTTCTTT. It translates to CASSLGWGAINTEAFF.